This record covers a single T cell receptor beta chain. The sample is drawn from a study of cytomegalovirus exposure and HLA in healthy donors. The CDR3 sequence is 17 residues long. V gave up 5 bases and J gave up 6 bases; unmatched junction bases: 15. Germline V gene lookup returns CDR1 SGHTA and CDR2 FQGNSA. Vbeta (60) and Jbeta (13) primers were used in the PCR. Libraries were prepared by immunoSEQ multiplex PCR; TCRdb keeps only in-frame clonotypes and omits some of them. The sample contains 210,000 or so clones, roughly 80% of which appear only once. The clonotype comes from a girl aged 2-9 years in good health and CMV-seronegative. The chain is built from TRBV7-2 and TRBJ2-1; 8 bases match TRBD1. The material sequenced was PBMCs. The CDR3 coding sequence is TGTGCCAGCAGCCGATTTGGGACAGGCGCTACTACCAATGAGCAGTTCTTC. It specifies CASSRFGTGATTNEQFF. The full variable domain, its missing parts supplied by reference TRBV7-2 and TRBJ2-1, is GAGVSQSPSNKVTEKGKDVELRCDPISGHTALYWYRQSLGQGLEFLIYFQGNSAPDKSGLPSDRFSAERTGGSVSTLTIQRTQQEDSAVYLCASSRFGTGATTNEQFFGPGTRLTVL.